This T cell receptor beta chain came from a study of T cells in Graves' hyperthyroidism and ophthalmopathy. Broader study findings: Blood shared most expanded thyroid clonotypes above 0.001.

TCR beta CDR3 sequences were amplified from RNA transcripts. Researchers ran a first-round RT-PCR on the TCR CDR3 using the HTBI primer set. TCRdb processed the multiplex PCR reads anew with MiXCR; each CDR3 protein has one entry. The table lists about 560,000 distinct CDR3 sequences, about 43% of them singletons. The CDR3 loop spans 15 amino acids. The V gene's germline CDR1 is LNHDA and CDR2 SQIVND (reference sequence). V shed 8 bases and J 5 bases; nucleotides not matched to a gene: 9. In its sample, this clonotype was seen a few times. Its antigen is not known. Stable disease denoted Graves' hyperthyroidism without ophthalmopathy progression within 18 months. Lactation, pregnancy, other autoimmune disease or uncontrolled infection excluded patients.

The chain links TRBV19 to TRBJ2-2; 9 bases fit TRBD2. Sequenced input: peripheral blood or thyroid tissue (not recorded which). The clonotype comes from a young woman with Graves' hyperthyroidism. This CDR3 is CASGRAGGPTGELFF. Here the CDR3 DNA reads TGTGCCAGTGGGCGAGCGGGAGGACCTACCGGGGAGCTGTTTTTT.